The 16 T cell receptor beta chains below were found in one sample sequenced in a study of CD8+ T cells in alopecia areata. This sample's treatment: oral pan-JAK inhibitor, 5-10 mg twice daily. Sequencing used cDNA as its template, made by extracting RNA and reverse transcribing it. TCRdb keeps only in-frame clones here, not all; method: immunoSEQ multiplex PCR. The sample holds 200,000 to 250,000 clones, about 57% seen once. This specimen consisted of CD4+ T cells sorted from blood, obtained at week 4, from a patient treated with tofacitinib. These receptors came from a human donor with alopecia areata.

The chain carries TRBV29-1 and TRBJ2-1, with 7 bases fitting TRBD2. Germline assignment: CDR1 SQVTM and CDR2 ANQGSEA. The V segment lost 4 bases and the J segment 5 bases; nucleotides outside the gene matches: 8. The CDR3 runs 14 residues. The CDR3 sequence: CSVGSGTPNNEQFF. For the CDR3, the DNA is TGCAGCGTTGGGAGCGGGACCCCTAACAATGAGCAGTTCTTC.

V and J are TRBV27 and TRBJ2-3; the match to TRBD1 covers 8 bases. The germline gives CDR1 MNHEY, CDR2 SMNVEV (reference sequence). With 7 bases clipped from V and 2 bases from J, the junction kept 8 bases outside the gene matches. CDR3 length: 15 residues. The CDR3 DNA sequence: TGTGCCAGCACCTCCGCGCAGGGGGCCACAGATACGCAGTATTTT. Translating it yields CASTSAQGATDTQYF.

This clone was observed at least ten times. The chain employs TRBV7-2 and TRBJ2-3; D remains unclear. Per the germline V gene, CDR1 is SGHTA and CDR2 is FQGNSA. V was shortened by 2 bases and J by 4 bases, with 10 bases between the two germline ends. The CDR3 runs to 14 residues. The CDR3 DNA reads TGTGCCAGCAGCTTATTGGTAACTCCAGATACGCAGTATTTT. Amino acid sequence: CASSLLVTPDTQYF.

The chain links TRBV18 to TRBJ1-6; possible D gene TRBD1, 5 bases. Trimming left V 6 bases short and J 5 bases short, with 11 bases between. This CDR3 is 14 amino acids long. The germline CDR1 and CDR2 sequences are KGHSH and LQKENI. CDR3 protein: CASSPTDNNSPLHF. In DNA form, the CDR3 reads TGTGCCAGCTCGCCGACGGACAATAATTCACCCCTCCACTTT. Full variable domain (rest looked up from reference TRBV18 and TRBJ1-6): NAGVMQNPRHLVRRRGQEARLRCSPMKGHSHVYWYRQLPEEGLKFMVYLQKENIIDESGMPKERFSAEFPKEGPSILRIQQVVRGDSAAYFCASSPTDNNSPLHFGNGTRLTVT.

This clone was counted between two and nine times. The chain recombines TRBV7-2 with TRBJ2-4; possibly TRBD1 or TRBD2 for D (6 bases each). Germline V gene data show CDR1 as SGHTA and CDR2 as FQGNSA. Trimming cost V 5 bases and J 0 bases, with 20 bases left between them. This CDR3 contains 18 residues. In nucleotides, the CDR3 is TGTGCCAGCAGCCCCGCCGCCGTTGGGGGGCTAGCCAAAAACATTCAGTACTTC. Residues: CASSPAAVGGLAKNIQYF.

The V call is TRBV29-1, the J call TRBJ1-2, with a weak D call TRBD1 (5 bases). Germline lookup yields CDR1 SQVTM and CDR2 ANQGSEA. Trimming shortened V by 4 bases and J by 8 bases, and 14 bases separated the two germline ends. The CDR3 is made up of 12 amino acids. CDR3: CSVASRVEGYTF. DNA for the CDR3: TGCAGCGTTGCATCCAGGGTAGAGGGCTACACCTTC. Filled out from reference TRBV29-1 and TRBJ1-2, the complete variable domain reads SAVISQKPSRDICQRGTSLTIQCQVDSQVTMMFWYRQQPGQSLTLIATANQGSEATYESGFVIDKFPISRPNLTFSTLTVSNMSPEDSSIYLCSVASRVEGYTFGSGTRLTVV.

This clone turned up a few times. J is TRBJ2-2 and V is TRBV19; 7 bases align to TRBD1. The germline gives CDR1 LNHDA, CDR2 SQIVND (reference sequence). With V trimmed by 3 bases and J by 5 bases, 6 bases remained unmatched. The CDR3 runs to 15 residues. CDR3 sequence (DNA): TGTGCCAGTAGTATTACCAGGGGGAAAACCGGGGAGCTGTTTTTT. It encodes CASSITRGKTGELFF.

The CDR3 region is CATSRENPAVTGELFF. In DNA form, the CDR3 reads TGTGCCACCAGCAGAGAAAACCCGGCAGTCACCGGGGAGCTGTTTTTT. V usage is TRBV15 and J usage is TRBJ2-2, with unresolved D. Germline loops: CDR1 LNHNV, CDR2 YYDKDF (reference sequence). This CDR3 spans 16 amino acids. V was clipped by 0 bases and J by 4 bases, with 12 bases between them.

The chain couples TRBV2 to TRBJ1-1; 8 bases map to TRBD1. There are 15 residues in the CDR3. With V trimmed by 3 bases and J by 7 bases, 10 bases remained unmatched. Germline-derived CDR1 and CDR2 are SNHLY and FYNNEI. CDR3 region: CASSDTAGGRGEAFF. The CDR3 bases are TGTGCCAGCAGTGATACGGCAGGGGGCCGGGGTGAAGCTTTCTTT.

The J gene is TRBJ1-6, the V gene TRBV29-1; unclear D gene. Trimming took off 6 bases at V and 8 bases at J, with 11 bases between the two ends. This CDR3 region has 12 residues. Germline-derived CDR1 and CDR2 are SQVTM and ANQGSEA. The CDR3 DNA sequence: TGCAGCGTGCGGGAGGGCGATTCACCCCTCCACTTT. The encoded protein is CSVREGDSPLHF.

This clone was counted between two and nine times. CDR3 sequence: CANSSGGTGANVLTF. DNA of the CDR3: TGTGCCAACTCTAGCGGGGGTACTGGGGCCAACGTCCTGACTTTC. The chain combines TRBV2 with TRBJ2-6; 10 nucleotides match TRBD2. Germline CDR1 and CDR2: SNHLY and FYNNEI. The ends lost 10 bases at V and 2 bases at J; junction bases unmatched: 5. The CDR3 is 15 residues long. Together with reference TRBV2 and TRBJ2-6, the CDR3 gives the full variable domain: EPEVTQTPSHQVTQMGQEVILRCVPISNHLYFYWYRQILGQKVEFLVSFYNNEISEKSEIFDDQFSVERPDGSNFTLKIRSTKLEDSAMYFCANSSGGTGANVLTFGAGSRLTVL.

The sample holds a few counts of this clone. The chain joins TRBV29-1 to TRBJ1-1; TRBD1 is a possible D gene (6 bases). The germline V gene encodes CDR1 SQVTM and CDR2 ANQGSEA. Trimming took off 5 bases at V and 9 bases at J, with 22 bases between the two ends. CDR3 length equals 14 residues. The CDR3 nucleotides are TGCAGCGTTCATGGACAGCAAGAAAACCGCAAAGCTTTCTTT. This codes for CSVHGQQENRKAFF. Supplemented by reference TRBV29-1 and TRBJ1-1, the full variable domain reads SAVISQKPSRDICQRGTSLTIQCQVDSQVTMMFWYRQQPGQSLTLIATANQGSEATYESGFVIDKFPISRPNLTFSTLTVSNMSPEDSSIYLCSVHGQQENRKAFFGQGTRLTVV.

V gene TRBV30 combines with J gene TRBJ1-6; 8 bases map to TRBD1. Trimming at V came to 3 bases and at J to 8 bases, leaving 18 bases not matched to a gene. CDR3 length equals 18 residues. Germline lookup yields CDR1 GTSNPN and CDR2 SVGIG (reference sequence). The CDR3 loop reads CAWSGETGAAHVDSPLHF. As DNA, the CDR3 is TGTGCCTGGAGCGGAGAGACAGGGGCCGCCCATGTGGATTCACCCCTCCACTTT.

Here the CDR3 reads CASSQNTGELFF. CDR3 sequence (DNA): TGCGCCAGCAGCCAAAACACCGGGGAGCTGTTTTTT. The chain recombines TRBV5-1 with TRBJ2-2; D call uncertain. The CDR3 is made up of 12 amino acids. Trimming shortened V by 4 bases and J by 2 bases, and 3 bases separated the two germline ends. In germline, CDR1 is SGHRS, CDR2 YFSETQ.

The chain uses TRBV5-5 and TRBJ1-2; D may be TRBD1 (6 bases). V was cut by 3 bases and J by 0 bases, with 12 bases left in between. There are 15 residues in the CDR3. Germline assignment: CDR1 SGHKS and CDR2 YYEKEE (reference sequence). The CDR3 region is CASSYGGTSNYGYTF. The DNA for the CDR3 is TGTGCCAGCAGCTACGGCGGGACATCTAACTATGGCTACACCTTC.

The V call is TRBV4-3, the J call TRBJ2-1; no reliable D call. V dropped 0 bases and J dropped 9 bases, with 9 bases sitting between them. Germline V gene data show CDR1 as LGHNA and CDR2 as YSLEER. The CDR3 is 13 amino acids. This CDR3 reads CASSQDYGAEQFF. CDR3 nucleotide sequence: TGCGCCAGCAGCCAAGATTACGGCGCTGAGCAGTTCTTC.